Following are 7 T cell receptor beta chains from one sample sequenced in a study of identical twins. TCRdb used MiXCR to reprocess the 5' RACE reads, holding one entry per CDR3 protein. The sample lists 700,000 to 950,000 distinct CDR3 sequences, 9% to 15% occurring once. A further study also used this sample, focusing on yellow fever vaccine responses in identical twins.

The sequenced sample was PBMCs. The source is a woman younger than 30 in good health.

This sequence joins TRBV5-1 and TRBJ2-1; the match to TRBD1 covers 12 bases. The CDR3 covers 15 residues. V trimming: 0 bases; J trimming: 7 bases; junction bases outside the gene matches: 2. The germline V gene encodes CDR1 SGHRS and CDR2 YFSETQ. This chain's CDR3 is CASSLGDRGQNEQFF. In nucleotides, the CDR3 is TGCGCCAGCAGCTTGGGGGACAGGGGGCAGAATGAGCAGTTCTTC.

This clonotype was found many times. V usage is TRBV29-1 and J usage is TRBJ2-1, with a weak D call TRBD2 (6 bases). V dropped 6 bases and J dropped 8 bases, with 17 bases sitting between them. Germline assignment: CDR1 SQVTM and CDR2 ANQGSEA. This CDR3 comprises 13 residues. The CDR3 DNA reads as TGCAGCGTCGGACTACCCCCTGGGGATGAGCAGTTCTTC. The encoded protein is CSVGLPPGDEQFF.

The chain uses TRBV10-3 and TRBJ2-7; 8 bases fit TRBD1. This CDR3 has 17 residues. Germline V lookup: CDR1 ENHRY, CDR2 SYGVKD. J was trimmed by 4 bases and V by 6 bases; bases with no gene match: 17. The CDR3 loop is CAISPQGRQGLSYEQYF. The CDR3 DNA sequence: TGTGCCATCAGCCCACAGGGGAGACAGGGGCTCTCTTACGAGCAGTACTTC.

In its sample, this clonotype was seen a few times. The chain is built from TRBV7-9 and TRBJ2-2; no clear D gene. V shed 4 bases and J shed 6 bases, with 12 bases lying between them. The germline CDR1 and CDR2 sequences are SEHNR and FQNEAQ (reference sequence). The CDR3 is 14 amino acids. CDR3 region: CASSSQLAAGELFF. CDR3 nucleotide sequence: TGTGCCAGCAGCTCCCAACTCGCGGCCGGGGAGCTGTTTTTT.

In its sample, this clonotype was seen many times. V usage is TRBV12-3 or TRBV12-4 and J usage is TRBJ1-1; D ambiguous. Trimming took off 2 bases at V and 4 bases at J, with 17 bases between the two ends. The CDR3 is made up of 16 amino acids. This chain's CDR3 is CASSLTGRLTATEAFF. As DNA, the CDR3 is TGTGCCAGCAGTTTAACCGGACGACTCACGGCCACTGAAGCTTTCTTT.

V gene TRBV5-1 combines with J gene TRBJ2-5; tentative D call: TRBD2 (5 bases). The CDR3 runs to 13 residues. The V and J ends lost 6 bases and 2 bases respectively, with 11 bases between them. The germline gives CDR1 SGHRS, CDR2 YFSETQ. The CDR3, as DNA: TGCGCCAGCACGGTCGCGGGTCAAGAGACCCAGTACTTC. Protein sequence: CASTVAGQETQYF.

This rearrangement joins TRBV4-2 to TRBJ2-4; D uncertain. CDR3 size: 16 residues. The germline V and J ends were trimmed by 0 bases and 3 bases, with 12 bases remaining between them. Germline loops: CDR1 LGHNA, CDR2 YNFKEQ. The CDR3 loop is CASSQDQHSGKNIQYF. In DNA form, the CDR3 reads TGTGCCAGCAGCCAAGATCAGCACTCTGGCAAAAACATTCAGTACTTC.